This TCR beta chain is drawn from a study of T cell repertoires in cytomegalovirus infection. MiXCR, applied by TCRdb to the reads, yields one record per CDR3 protein. The sample holds 500,000 to 600,000 distinct CDR3 sequences; approximately 15% are singletons and the top ten take roughly a quarter. The CDR3 is 13 residues long. CDR1 MNHEY and CDR2 SVGEGT come from the germline V gene. Deletions cut 8 bases from V and 4 bases from J, with 12 bases between. The count of this clonotype is one. Sequenced sample: CD8+ T cells from PBMCs. The rearrangement links TRBV6-2 or TRBV6-3 to TRBJ1-5; D uncertain. This clonotype originated in a human donor in good health (CMV status not recorded). Some clones in this sample may be carry-over from other donors' samples. CDR3 sequence (DNA): TGTGCCAGCGGTAACGGGCCGAATCAGCCCCAGCATTTT. Amino acid sequence: CASGNGPNQPQHF.